The T cell receptor beta chain under discussion was sequenced for a study of T cell changes during pregnancy in multiple sclerosis. Libraries were prepared by immunoSEQ multiplex PCR; TCRdb keeps only in-frame clonotypes and omits some of them. The sample shows about 70,000 clones, around 92% of them seen only once. The ends lost 6 bases at V and 4 bases at J; junction bases unmatched: 7. CDR1 and CDR2 from the germline V gene are MDHEN and SYDVKM. CDR3 length equals 14 residues. The clonotype comes from a female donor with multiple sclerosis, enrolled in a pregnancy study. The starting material was peripheral blood, obtained before pregnancy. The chain has TRBV28 and TRBJ1-2; TRBD1 agrees at 8 bases. CDR3 loop: CASRPTGAPYGYTF. CDR3 nucleotides: TGTGCCAGCAGGCCGACAGGGGCACCCTATGGCTACACCTTC.